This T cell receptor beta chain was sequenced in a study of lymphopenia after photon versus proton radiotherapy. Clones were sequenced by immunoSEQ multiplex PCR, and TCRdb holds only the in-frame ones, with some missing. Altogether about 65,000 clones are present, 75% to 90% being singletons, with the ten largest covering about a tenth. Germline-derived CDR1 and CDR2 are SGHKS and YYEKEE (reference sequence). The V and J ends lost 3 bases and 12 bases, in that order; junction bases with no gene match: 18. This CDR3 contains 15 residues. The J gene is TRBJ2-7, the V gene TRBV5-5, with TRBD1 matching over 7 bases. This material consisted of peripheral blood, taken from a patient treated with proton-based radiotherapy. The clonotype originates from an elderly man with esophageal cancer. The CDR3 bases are TGTGCCAGCAGCTCCACCCGGGACAGAGGGCGGTTGGGGTACTTC. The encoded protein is CASSSTRDRGRLGYF.